Listed below are T cell receptor beta chains from one sample, sequenced in a study of blood T cell repertoires in COVID-19. TCRdb's table, derived via immunoSEQ multiplex PCR, lists solely in-frame clones and lacks some. The data show 190,000 or so clones, with around 87% seen just once and around 3% held by the top ten. Sequencing was carried out using peripheral blood. These receptors all come from a man in his forties with active or convalescent COVID-19. CDR3s include the opening cysteine and the closing phenylalanine or tryptophan. A D gene is named only where the DNA matches it firmly. Part of the rows lack a size; the others show once, few, many or a class for expanded clones.

clone size: once
V gene: TRBV19
D gene: TRBD2
J gene: TRBJ2-1
CDR3 protein: CASSRGLAGGSLIYNEQFF
CDR3 DNA: TGTGCCAGTAGTAGGGGACTAGCGGGGGGTTCACTCATCTACAATGAGCAGTTCTTC

clone size: -
V gene: TRBV5-6
D gene: -
J gene: TRBJ2-4
CDR3 protein: CASTSRAKNIQYF
CDR3 DNA: TGTGCCAGCACCTCCAGGGCCAAAAACATTCAGTACTTC

clone size: -
V gene: TRBV20-1
D gene: -
J gene: TRBJ1-4
CDR3 protein: CSALASEKLFF
CDR3 DNA: TGCAGTGCTTTGGCCAGTGAAAAACTGTTTTTT

clone size: -
V gene: TRBV6-1
D gene: -
J gene: TRBJ1-4
CDR3 protein: CASSEIWAGEKLFF
CDR3 DNA: TGTGCCAGCAGTGAAATTTGGGCCGGTGAAAAACTGTTTTTT

clone size: -
V gene: TRBV29-1
D gene: TRBD1
J gene: TRBJ1-1
CDR3 protein: CSVLGQGNTEAFF
CDR3 DNA: TGCAGCGTCCTCGGACAGGGTAACACTGAAGCTTTCTTT

clone size: -
V gene: TRBV5-1
D gene: -
J gene: TRBJ2-3
CDR3 protein: CASSTGTSTDTQYF
CDR3 DNA: TGCGCCAGCAGCACGGGGACAAGCACAGATACGCAGTATTTT

clone size: once
V gene: TRBV5-1
D gene: TRBD2
J gene: TRBJ2-5
CDR3 protein: CASSTSGLAGVIKTQYF
CDR3 DNA: TGCGCCAGCAGCACCTCAGGACTAGCGGGGGTTATAAAGACCCAGTACTTC

clone size: -
V gene: TRBV6-5
D gene: -
J gene: TRBJ2-2
CDR3 protein: CASSQQARNTGELFF
CDR3 DNA: TGTGCCTCTTCTCAGCAGGCTCGGAACACCGGGGAGCTGTTTTTT

clone size: -
V gene: TRBV18
D gene: -
J gene: TRBJ2-5
CDR3 protein: CASSPRRETQYF
CDR3 DNA: TGTGCCAGCTCACCACGGCGGGAGACCCAGTACTTC

clone size: -
V gene: TRBV28
D gene: TRBD1
J gene: TRBJ2-1
CDR3 protein: CASSPGQAEQFF
CDR3 DNA: TGTGCCAGCAGTCCTGGACAGGCTGAGCAGTTCTTC

clone size: -
V gene: TRBV24-1
D gene: -
J gene: TRBJ1-5
CDR3 protein: CATSVGGGQPQHF
CDR3 DNA: TGTGCCACCAGTGTAGGCGGAGGGCAGCCCCAGCATTTT

clone size: -
V gene: TRBV28
D gene: TRBD2
J gene: TRBJ2-7
CDR3 protein: CASREQGLGLVYEQYF
CDR3 DNA: TGTGCCAGCAGAGAACAGGGTTTGGGACTAGTCTACGAGCAGTACTTC

clone size: -
V gene: TRBV6-2/TRBV6-3
D gene: -
J gene: TRBJ2-1
CDR3 protein: CASSRDNEQFF
CDR3 DNA: TGTGCCAGCAGTCGCGACAATGAGCAGTTCTTC

clone size: -
V gene: TRBV19
D gene: TRBD1
J gene: TRBJ2-7
CDR3 protein: CASRPAGGPYEQYF
CDR3 DNA: TGTGCCAGTAGACCCGCAGGGGGACCCTACGAGCAGTACTTC

clone size: -
V gene: TRBV7-5
D gene: -
J gene: TRBJ2-1
CDR3 protein: CVRSFRERLTLYNEQFF
CDR3 DNA: TGTGTCAGAAGCTTCAGAGAGAGGCTAACCCTCTACAATGAGCAGTTCTTC

clone size: -
V gene: TRBV5-6
D gene: -
J gene: TRBJ1-2
CDR3 protein: CASSPRALTFYGYTF
CDR3 DNA: TGTGCCAGCAGCCCGCGGGCCCTTACTTTCTATGGCTACACCTTC

clone size: -
V gene: TRBV5-6
D gene: -
J gene: TRBJ1-6
CDR3 protein: CASSPDRSSYNSPLHF
CDR3 DNA: TGTGCCAGCAGCCCAGACCGGAGCTCCTATAATTCACCCCTCCACTTT